This T cell receptor beta chain originates from a study of shared clonotypes between healthy human individuals. Study conclusions and caveats: For naive CD4 cells, roughly 5% of clonotypes were shared across a handful of donors.

Only in-frame clones appear in the TCRdb table, and some are missing; sequencing was by immunoSEQ multiplex PCR. The table shows 600,000 to 700,000 clones, with roughly 73% occurring only once. Regarding this clone: Its antigen is undetermined.

This TCR came from a woman under 40 in good health. The sample comprised memory CD4+ T cells sorted from blood. Described subset: CD45RA-negative fraction.

CDR3 DNA sequence: TGTGCCAGCGATTTTAGGCAGCCCCAGCATTTT. Amino acids: CASDFRQPQHF. V and J are TRBV6-5 and TRBJ1-5; the D is unclear. Germline CDR1 MNHEY, CDR2 SVGAGI. CDR3 length: 11 amino acids. V lost 8 bases, J lost 7 bases, and 9 bases lay in between.